This T cell receptor beta chain was captured by sequencing in a study of lymphopenia after photon versus proton radiotherapy. The repertoire was sequenced with immunoSEQ multiplex PCR; TCRdb's copy has only in-frame clones and lacks some. Here the sample spans 30,000 to 45,000 clones, more than 70% being singletons. Overall study results and limits: Authors raise, but do not show, better survival with proton therapy. After the lymphocyte nadir, photon-treated repertoires showed oligoclonal expansion, especially of CD8+ Temra cells. Photon-treated patients lost naive T cells and TCR diversity; proton-treated stayed stable. In patients who died, overall survival fell as post-nadir TCR diversity dropped more.

This clone was observed a single time. Its antigen is currently unknown. The sample in question was peripheral blood, obtained from a patient treated with photon-based radiotherapy. This TCR came from a man aged 50-59 years with gastric cancer.

The CDR3: CASSPLDRGNYGYTF. CDR3 bases: TGTGCCAGCTCACCCTTGGACAGGGGAAACTATGGCTACACCTTC. This chain links TRBV18 with TRBJ1-2, with 9 nucleotides matching TRBD1. There are 15 residues in the CDR3. V lost 3 bases, J lost 2 bases, and 4 bases stayed unmatched. Germline V gene lookup returns CDR1 KGHSH and CDR2 LQKENI.